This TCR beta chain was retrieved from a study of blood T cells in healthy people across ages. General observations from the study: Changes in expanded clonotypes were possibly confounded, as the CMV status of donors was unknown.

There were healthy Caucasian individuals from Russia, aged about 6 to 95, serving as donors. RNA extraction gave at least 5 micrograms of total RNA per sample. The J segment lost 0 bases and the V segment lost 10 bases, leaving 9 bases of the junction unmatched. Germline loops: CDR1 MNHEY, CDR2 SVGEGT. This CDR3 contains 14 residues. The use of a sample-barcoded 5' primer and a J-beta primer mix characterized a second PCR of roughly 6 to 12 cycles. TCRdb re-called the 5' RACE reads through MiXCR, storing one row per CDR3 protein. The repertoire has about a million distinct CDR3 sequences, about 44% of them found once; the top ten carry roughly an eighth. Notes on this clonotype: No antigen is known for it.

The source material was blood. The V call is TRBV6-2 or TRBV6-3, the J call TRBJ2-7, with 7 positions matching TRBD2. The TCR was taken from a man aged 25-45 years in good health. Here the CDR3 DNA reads TGTGCCACCGGGGGGACGCTGAGCTCCTACGAGCAGTACTTC. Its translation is CATGGTLSSYEQYF.